This entry lists 16 T cell receptor beta chains sequenced from one sample in a study of blood T cells in healthy people across ages. The use of a sample-barcoded 5' primer and a J-beta primer mix characterized a second PCR of about 7 to 12 cycles. TCRdb independently ran MiXCR on the 5' RACE reads; one entry per CDR3 protein. The profile shows approximately 360,000 distinct CDR3 sequences, roughly half of them singletons. The sequenced material came from blood. These receptors all stem from a man aged 55 to 70 in good health.

The genes are TRBV6-5 and TRBJ1-5; no reliable D call. V was trimmed by 4 bases and J by 3 bases, leaving 13 bases between them. Germline V gene sequence: CDR1 MNHEY, CDR2 SVGAGI. The CDR3 length is 15 residues. This CDR3 is CASSSSGSNNQPQHF. As DNA, the CDR3 is TGTGCCAGCAGTTCCTCCGGGAGCAACAATCAGCCCCAGCATTTT.

In regard to this clonotype: A clone one base away is much larger, so this may be a read error. The V and J genes are TRBV12-3 or TRBV12-4 and TRBJ1-2, with D hard to call. The CDR3 spans 13 residues. CDR3 nucleotides: TGTGCCAGCAGTCCCGGACGGTACTATGACTACACCTTC. The encoded protein is CASSPGRYYDYTF.

V usage is TRBV7-9 and J usage is TRBJ2-5; D might be TRBD2 (5 bases). CDR1 and CDR2 from the germline V gene are SEHNR and FQNEAQ (reference sequence). V was cut by 9 bases and J by 5 bases, with 16 bases left in between. The CDR3 covers 13 residues. Written as DNA, the CDR3 is TGTGCCAGTAGTCGGGGAGCGGCGGAGACCCAGTACTTC. Amino acid sequence: CASSRGAAETQYF.

V gene TRBV7-2 combines with J gene TRBJ1-6; 9 bases are a match to TRBD1. Germline V lookup: CDR1 SGHTA, CDR2 FQGNSA. The CDR3 is 18 amino acids. V lost 4 bases and J lost 0; bases outside the gene matches: 7. Here the CDR3 DNA reads TGTGCCAGCAGCTCGACAGGGGGACAGGGCTCCTATAATTCACCCCTCCACTTT. Translation: CASSSTGGQGSYNSPLHF.

In nucleotides, the CDR3 is TGTGCCAGCAACTTCAACTTCGAGCAGTACTTC. This codes for CASNFNFEQYF. The rearrangement joins TRBV7-2 to TRBJ2-5; D gene ambiguous. The J call is uncertain, as TRBJ2-7 better fits the DNA end. This CDR3 contains 11 residues. CDR1 is SGHTA, CDR2 FQGNSA, per germline.

There are many counts of this clonotype. CDR3 coding DNA: TGTGCCACCAGCAGTGACCGGGACAGCTCGATTCTCTATGGCTACACCTTC. It codes for CATSSDRDSSILYGYTF. The rearrangement uses TRBV15 and TRBJ1-2; 7 positions agree with TRBD1. The V gene end was trimmed by 3 bases and the J gene end by 4 bases; junction bases not matched to a gene: 14. Germline lookup yields CDR1 LNHNV and CDR2 YYDKDF (reference sequence). The CDR3 extends over 17 amino acids.

The rearrangement uses TRBV20-1 and TRBJ2-6; D is possibly TRBD1 (7 bases). There are 18 residues in the CDR3. Germline values: CDR1 DFQATT, CDR2 SNEGSKA (reference sequence). Trimming took 0 bases from V and 2 from J, leaving 17 bases between them. In DNA, the CDR3 is TGCAGTGCTAGAGATCTTCAGGGGGGTAGGACTGGGGCCAACGTCCTGACTTTC. This encodes CSARDLQGGRTGANVLTF.

This clonotype was detected only a few times. This sequence joins TRBV7-2 and TRBJ2-7; D is possibly TRBD2 (5 bases). V lost 4 bases and J 1 base, leaving 11 bases between the germline ends. The germline CDR1 and CDR2 sequences are SGHTA and FQGNSA. The CDR3 contains 14 residues. The CDR3 region has the DNA TGTGCCAGCAGCTCCCTAGGAGGTTCCTACGAGCAGTACTTC. Translation: CASSSLGGSYEQYF.

The V call is TRBV14, the J call TRBJ1-2; D is uncertain. Trimming took 5 bases from V and 2 from J, leaving 6 bases between them. This CDR3 contains 12 residues. CDR1 and CDR2 from the germline V gene are SGHDN and FVKESK. CDR3 coding DNA: TGTGCCAGCAGCGCTCAAAACTATGGCTACACCTTC. It yields the protein CASSAQNYGYTF.

The chain is built from TRBV14 and TRBJ2-7; tentative D call: TRBD1 (6 bases). V was pared by 4 bases and J by 7 bases, with 14 bases between. CDR1 and CDR2 (germline): SGHDN, FVKESK. This CDR3 is 13 amino acids long. This CDR3 reads CASSRQVYNEQYF. The CDR3 nucleotides are TGTGCCAGCAGCCGACAGGTGTACAATGAGCAGTACTTC.

This rearrangement joins TRBV20-1 to TRBJ2-5; TRBD2 matches at 13 bases. The CDR3 runs 14 residues. V shed 1 base, J shed 11 bases, and the junction held 7 bases outside the gene matches. The V gene's germline CDR1 is DFQATT and CDR2 SNEGSKA (reference sequence). The CDR3 region is CSARGGTSGTEQYF. As DNA, the CDR3 is TGCAGTGCTAGAGGAGGGACTAGCGGGACGGAGCAGTACTTC.

The V and J genes are TRBV14 and TRBJ2-5; D is undetermined. The better agreement between TRBJ2-7 and the DNA end casts doubt on the J call. The CDR3 runs to 14 residues. From germline, CDR1 is SGHDN and CDR2 FVKESK. The CDR3 region has the DNA TGTGCCAGCAGCCGGGTCCTAGGTGCATACGAGCAGTACTTC. It is translated as CASSRVLGAYEQYF.

The rearrangement joins TRBV13 to TRBJ1-1; D gene uncertain. Looked up from germline, CDR1 is PRHDT and CDR2 is FYEKMQ (reference sequence). The germline V and J ends were trimmed by 5 bases and 3 bases, with 10 bases remaining between them. This CDR3 contains 13 residues. Written as DNA, the CDR3 is TGTGCCAGCAGCCCCGAGCGGGACACTGAAGCTTTCTTT. This encodes CASSPERDTEAFF.

This chain connects TRBV29-1 to TRBJ2-4; perhaps TRBD2 as D (6 bases). Near its end, the DNA agrees better with TRBJ2-7, so the J call may be wrong. This CDR3 region has 15 residues. Per germline, CDR1 SQVTM and CDR2 ANQGSEA. The CDR3 nucleotides read TGCAGCGTCACCCCGGGACTCCAACTTATGGACGAGCAGTACTTC. Translation: CSVTPGLQLMDEQYF.

V and J are TRBV12-3 or TRBV12-4 and TRBJ2-1; TRBD2 matches 10 bases. The V segment lost 3 bases and the J segment 4 bases; nucleotides outside the gene matches: 6. The CDR3 is 16 residues long. The CDR3 sequence: CASSFGLAGVYNEQFF. Written as DNA, the CDR3 is TGTGCCAGCAGTTTTGGGCTAGCGGGGGTATACAATGAGCAGTTCTTC.

This clonotype was seen only a few times. The chain combines TRBV11-2 with TRBJ1-5; D might be TRBD1 (5 bases). V was clipped by 0 bases and J by 4 bases, with 16 bases between them. This CDR3 is built from 17 residues. Germline-derived CDR1 and CDR2 are SGHAT and FQNNGV. This chain's CDR3 is CASSLDGSRVGNQPQHF. The CDR3 DNA sequence: TGTGCCAGCAGCTTAGATGGATCCAGGGTGGGAAATCAGCCCCAGCATTTT. The full variable domain, completed using reference TRBV11-2 and TRBJ1-5, is EAGVAQSPRYKIIEKRQSVAFWCNPISGHATLYWYQQILGQGPKLLIQFQNNGVVDDSQLPKDRFSAERLKGVDSTLKIQPAKLEDSAVYLCASSLDGSRVGNQPQHFGDGTRLSIL.